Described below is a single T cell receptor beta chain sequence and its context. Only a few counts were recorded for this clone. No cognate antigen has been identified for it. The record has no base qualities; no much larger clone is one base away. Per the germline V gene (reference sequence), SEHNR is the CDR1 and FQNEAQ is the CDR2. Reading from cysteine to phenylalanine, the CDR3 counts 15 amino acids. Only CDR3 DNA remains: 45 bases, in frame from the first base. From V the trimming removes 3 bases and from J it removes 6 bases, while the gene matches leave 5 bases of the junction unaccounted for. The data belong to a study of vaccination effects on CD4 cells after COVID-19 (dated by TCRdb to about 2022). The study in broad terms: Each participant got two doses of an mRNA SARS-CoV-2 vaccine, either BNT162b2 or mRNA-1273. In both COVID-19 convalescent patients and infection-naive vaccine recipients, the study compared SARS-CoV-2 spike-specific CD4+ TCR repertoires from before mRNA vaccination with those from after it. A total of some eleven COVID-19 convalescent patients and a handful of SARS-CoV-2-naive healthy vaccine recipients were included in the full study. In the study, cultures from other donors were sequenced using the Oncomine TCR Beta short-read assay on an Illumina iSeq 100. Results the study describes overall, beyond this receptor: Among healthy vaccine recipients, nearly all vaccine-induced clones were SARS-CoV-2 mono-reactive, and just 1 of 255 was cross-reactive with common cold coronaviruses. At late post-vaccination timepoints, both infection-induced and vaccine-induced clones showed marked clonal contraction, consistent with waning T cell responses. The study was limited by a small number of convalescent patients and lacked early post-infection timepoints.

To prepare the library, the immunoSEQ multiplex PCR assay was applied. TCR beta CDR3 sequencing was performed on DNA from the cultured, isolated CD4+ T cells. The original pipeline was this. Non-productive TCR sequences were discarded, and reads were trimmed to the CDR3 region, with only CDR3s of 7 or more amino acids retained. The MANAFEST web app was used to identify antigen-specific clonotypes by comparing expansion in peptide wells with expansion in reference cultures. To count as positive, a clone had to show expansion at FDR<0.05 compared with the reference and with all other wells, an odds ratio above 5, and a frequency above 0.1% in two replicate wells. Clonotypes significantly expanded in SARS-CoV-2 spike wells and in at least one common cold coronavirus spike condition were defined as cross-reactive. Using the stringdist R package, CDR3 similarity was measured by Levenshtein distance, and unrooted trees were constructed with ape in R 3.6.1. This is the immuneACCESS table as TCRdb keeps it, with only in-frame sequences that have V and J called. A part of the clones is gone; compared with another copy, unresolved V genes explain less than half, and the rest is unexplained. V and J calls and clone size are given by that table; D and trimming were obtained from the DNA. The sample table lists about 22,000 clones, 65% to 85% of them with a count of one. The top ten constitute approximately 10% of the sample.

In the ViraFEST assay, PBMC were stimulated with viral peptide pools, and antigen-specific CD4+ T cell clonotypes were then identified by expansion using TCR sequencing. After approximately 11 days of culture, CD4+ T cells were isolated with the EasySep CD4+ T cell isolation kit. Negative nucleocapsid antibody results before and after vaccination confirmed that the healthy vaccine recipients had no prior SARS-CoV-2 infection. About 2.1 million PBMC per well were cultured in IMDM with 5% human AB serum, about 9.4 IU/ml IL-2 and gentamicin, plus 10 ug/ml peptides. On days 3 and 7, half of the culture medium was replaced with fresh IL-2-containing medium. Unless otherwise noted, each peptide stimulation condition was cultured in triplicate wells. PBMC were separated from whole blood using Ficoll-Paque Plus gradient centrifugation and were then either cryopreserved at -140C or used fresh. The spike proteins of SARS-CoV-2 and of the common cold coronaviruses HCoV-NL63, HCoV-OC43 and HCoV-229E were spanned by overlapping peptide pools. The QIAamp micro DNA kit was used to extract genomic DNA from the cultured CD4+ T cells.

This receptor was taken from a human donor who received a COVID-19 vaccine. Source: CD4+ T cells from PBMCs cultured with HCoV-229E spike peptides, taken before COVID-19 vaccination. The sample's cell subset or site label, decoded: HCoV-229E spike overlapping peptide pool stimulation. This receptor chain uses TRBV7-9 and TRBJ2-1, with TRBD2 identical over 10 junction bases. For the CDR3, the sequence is CASSLEREGRNEQFF. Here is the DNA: TGTGCCAGCAGCTTGGAGCGGGAGGGCCGCAATGAGCAGTTCTTC.